This T cell receptor (beta chain) came from a study of T cells in Graves' hyperthyroidism and ophthalmopathy. TCR beta CDR3 regions were amplified from RNA. With the HTBI primer set, the TCR CDR3 went through a first round of RT-PCR. MiXCR, applied by TCRdb to the multiplex PCR reads, yields one record per CDR3 protein. The sample has roughly 360,000 distinct CDR3 sequences, roughly 13% seen once. The ends were cut back, 5 bases at V and 2 bases at J, with 8 bases in the middle. The CDR3 loop spans 13 amino acids. The V gene's germline CDR1 is SGHAT and CDR2 FQNNGV. The sequenced sample was blood. This chain connects TRBV11-2 to TRBJ2-3, with no clear D. The TCR sequence derives from a man aged 30 to 39 with Graves' hyperthyroidism that later progressed to Graves' ophthalmopathy. CDR3 region: CASSESYTDTQYF. For the CDR3, the DNA is TGTGCCAGCAGCGAGTCCTACACAGATACGCAGTATTTT.